Sequencing of this T cell receptor beta chain was carried out in a study of beta chain features in type 1 diabetes. Sequenced material consisted of expressed TCRB transcripts (all of the isolated RNA was reverse transcribed). The data were produced by immunoSEQ multiplex PCR, yet TCRdb's version contains in-frame clones alone and is incomplete. Here the sample spans approximately 150,000 clones, about 9.1% being singletons. This CDR3 has 15 amino acids. CDR1 and CDR2 from the germline V gene are SGHAT and FQNNGV. The germline V and J ends were trimmed by 1 base and 7 bases, with 11 bases remaining between them.

Sequences were obtained from central memory CD4+ T cells from blood. The gene calls are TRBV11-2 and TRBJ1-6, with D uncertain. This sequence originates from a woman aged 40-49 years in good health. CDR3 region: CASSLAAGLNSPLHF. The CDR3 nucleotides are TGTGCCAGCAGCTTAGCCGCAGGTTTGAATTCACCCCTCCACTTT.